This TCR beta chain was sequenced in a study of blood T cell repertoires in COVID-19. For the study at large: T cells, B-cell-depleted T cells, or PBMCs supplied cDNA or gDNA.

In the original workflow: Amplification of reference gene primers provided the estimated nucleated cell counts. TCRdb's copy holds only in-frame clones and misses some; the assay was immunoSEQ multiplex PCR. Clone size and V and J calls were adopted from that table, with D and trimming inferred from the DNA. The sample lists 110,000 to 150,000 clones; 80% were seen once. The CDR3 spans 15 residues. Germline trimming cut 6 bases from V and 5 bases from J; bases unmatched to any gene: 7. The germline CDR1 and CDR2 sequences are SEHNR and FQNEAQ (reference sequence). Sequencing was carried out using peripheral blood. The chain combines TRBV7-9 with TRBJ2-2; TRBD1 agrees at 9 bases. The receptor's source is a man aged 65-85 years who had recovered from COVID-19. The CDR3, as DNA: TGTGCCAGCAGTCCTCCGGGACAGGGAACCGGGGAGCTGTTTTTT. Translation: CASSPPGQGTGELFF. The variable domain in full, completed from reference TRBV7-9 and TRBJ2-2, reads DTGVSQNPRHKITKRGQNVTFRCDPISEHNRLYWYRQTLGQGPEFLTYFQNEAQLEKSRLLSDRFSAERPKGSFSTLEIQRTEQGDSAMYLCASSPPGQGTGELFFGEGSRLTVL.